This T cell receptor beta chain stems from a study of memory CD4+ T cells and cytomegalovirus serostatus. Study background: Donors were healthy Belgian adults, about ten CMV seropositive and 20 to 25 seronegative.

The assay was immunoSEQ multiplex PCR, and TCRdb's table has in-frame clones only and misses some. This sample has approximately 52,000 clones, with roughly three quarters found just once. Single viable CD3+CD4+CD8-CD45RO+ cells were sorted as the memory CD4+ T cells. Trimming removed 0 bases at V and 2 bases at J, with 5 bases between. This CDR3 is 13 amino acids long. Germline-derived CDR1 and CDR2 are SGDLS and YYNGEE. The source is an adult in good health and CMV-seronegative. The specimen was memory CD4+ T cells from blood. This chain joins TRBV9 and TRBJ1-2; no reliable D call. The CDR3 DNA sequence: TGTGCCAGCAGCGTAGTGGGGAACTATGGCTACACCTTC. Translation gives CASSVVGNYGYTF.